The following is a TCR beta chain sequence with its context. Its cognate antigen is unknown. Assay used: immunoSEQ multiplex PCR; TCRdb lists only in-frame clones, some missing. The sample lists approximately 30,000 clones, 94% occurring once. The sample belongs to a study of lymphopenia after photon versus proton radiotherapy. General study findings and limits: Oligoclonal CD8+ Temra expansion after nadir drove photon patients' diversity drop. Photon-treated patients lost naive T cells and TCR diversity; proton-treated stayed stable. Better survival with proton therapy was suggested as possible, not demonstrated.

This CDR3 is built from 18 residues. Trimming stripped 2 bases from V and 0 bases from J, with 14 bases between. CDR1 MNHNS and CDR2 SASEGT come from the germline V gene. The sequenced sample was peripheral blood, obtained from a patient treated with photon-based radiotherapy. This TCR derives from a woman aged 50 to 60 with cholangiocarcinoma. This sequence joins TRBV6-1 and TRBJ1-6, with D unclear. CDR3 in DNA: TGTGCCAGCAGTGAATCATTCTCTGGGAGCTCCTATAATTCACCCCTCCACTTT. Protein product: CASSESFSGSSYNSPLHF.